This entry lists 15 T cell receptor beta chains sequenced from one sample in a study of human T cells and chemical hapten exposure. Sample time point: pre-sensitization, week 0. Treatment specified: therapeutic diphenylcyclopropenone sensitization with weekly scalp DPC. Each CDR3 protein is one row after TCRdb ran MiXCR on the RACE reads. This table holds 300,000 to 400,000 distinct CDR3 sequences, 5% to 6.5% found once. Here the sequenced sample was whole blood, taken in connection with sensitization to the hapten diphenylcyclopropenone (DPC). These receptors were collected from a woman in her forties or fifties with alopecia areata. Some clones in this sample may be carry-over from other donors' samples.

In this sample, this clonotype turned up a few times. V gene TRBV7-2 combines with J gene TRBJ1-2; 7 bases align to TRBD1. This CDR3 region has 13 residues. Germline-derived CDR1 and CDR2 are SGHTA and FQGNSA. The V gene end was trimmed by 5 bases and the J gene end by 3 bases; junction bases not matched to a gene: 3. CDR3 loop: CASSQTGYYGYTF. The CDR3 nucleotides read TGTGCCAGCAGCCAGACAGGGTACTATGGCTACACCTTC.

The gene calls are TRBV13 and TRBJ1-2; D is uncertain. This CDR3 contains 14 residues. The V and J ends lost 0 bases and 8 bases respectively, with 13 bases between them. Per the germline V gene, CDR1 is PRHDT and CDR2 is FYEKMQ (reference sequence). In DNA form, the CDR3 reads TGTGCCAGCAGCTTAGGAAGAGATCCCAAGGGCTACACCTTC. Translating gives CASSLGRDPKGYTF.

This clonotype was observed at least ten times. In nucleotides, the CDR3 is TGTGCCAGCAGCCAAGGCGGGACAGGGTTTTCTAATTCACCCCTCCACTTT. Its protein is CASSQGGTGFSNSPLHF. The gene calls are TRBV4-2 and TRBJ1-6, with 9 nucleotides matching TRBD1. This CDR3 contains 17 residues. Germline assignment: CDR1 LGHNA and CDR2 YNFKEQ. V lost 1 base to trimming and J lost 6 bases; unmatched junction nucleotides: 7.

This clonotype was recorded many times. The chain has TRBV6-5 and TRBJ2-3; 14 bases are shared with TRBD2. The CDR3 loop spans 15 amino acids. CDR1 and CDR2 from the germline V gene are MNHEY and SVGAGI. V shed 6 bases, J shed 5 bases, and the junction held 4 bases outside the gene matches. CDR3 sequence reads: CASSGLAGGEDTQYF. The CDR3 DNA sequence: TGTGCCAGCAGCGGACTAGCGGGAGGAGAAGATACGCAGTATTTT.

This clonotype was seen a handful of times. This sequence joins TRBV6-2 or TRBV6-3 and TRBJ1-1; 9 bases agree with TRBD1. The CDR3 extends over 14 amino acids. The V and J ends lost 6 bases and 5 bases, in that order; junction bases with no gene match: 7. CDR1 is MNHEY and CDR2 is SVGEGT in the germline V gene. The CDR3 DNA is TGTGCCAGCAGATTTGCGGGACAGGGTACTGAAGCTTTCTTT. It translates to CASRFAGQGTEAFF.

The table lists this clonotype with many counts. The J gene is TRBJ1-6, the V gene TRBV6-5; D may be TRBD1 (5 bases). The CDR3 has 14 residues. V was trimmed by 2 bases and J by 9 bases, leaving 11 bases between them. From germline, CDR1 is MNHEY and CDR2 SVGAGI. The CDR3 spells CASSYRDQLSPLHF. The CDR3 nucleotides are TGTGCCAGCAGTTACAGGGACCAACTTTCACCCCTCCACTTT.

This clonotype has more than one count but fewer than ten. J is TRBJ1-6 and V is TRBV2, with TRBD1 as a possible D gene (5 bases). V was clipped by 6 bases and J by 9 bases, with 21 bases between them. Germline values: CDR1 SNHLY, CDR2 FYNNEI. The CDR3 has 16 residues. The CDR3 spells CASSEALDRVSSPLHF. CDR3 DNA sequence: TGTGCCAGCAGCGAGGCCCTCGACAGAGTTAGTTCACCCCTCCACTTT.

There are many counts of this clonotype. This chain connects TRBV7-9 to TRBJ2-5, with a tentative D call TRBD1 (7 bases). The CDR3 sequence is 15 residues long. The ends were cut back, 6 bases at V and 8 bases at J, with 22 bases in the middle. Per the germline V gene, CDR1 is SEHNR and CDR2 is FQNEAQ (reference sequence). In nucleotides, the CDR3 is TGTGCCAGCAGTCCAGGAGGGGGCCCCCAGGGAACCCAGTACTTC. It encodes CASSPGGGPQGTQYF.

This clonotype came up a few times. The chain combines TRBV19 with TRBJ1-5, with 10 bases that match TRBD1. The CDR3 extends over 16 amino acids. J gave up 8 bases and V 8 bases, and 15 bases lay outside the gene matches. The germline CDR1 and CDR2 sequences are LNHDA and SQIVND (reference sequence). For the CDR3, the DNA is TGTGCCAGTCACCTGACAGGGGGCCCGTCCGGAGAGCCCCAGCATTTT. This translates into CASHLTGGPSGEPQHF.

In this sample, this clonotype turned up a few times. The chain recombines TRBV5-1 with TRBJ2-7; the D gene is possibly TRBD1 (6 bases). V was clipped by 1 base and J by 1 base, with 9 bases between them. The CDR3 sequence is 14 residues long. The V gene's germline CDR1 is SGHRS and CDR2 YFSETQ. In DNA, the CDR3 is TGCGCCAGCAGCTTGAGAGGACAGTCCTACGAGCAGTACTTC. It translates to CASSLRGQSYEQYF.

On this clonotype itself: A much larger clonotype is one base distant, so this may be a read error. The CDR3 does not close with the conserved phenylalanine or tryptophan, likely indicating a read error. This rearrangement joins TRBV28 to TRBJ2-3; D might be TRBD2 (5 bases). Germline assignment: CDR1 MDHEN and CDR2 SYDVKM. The germline V and J ends were trimmed by 2 bases and 6 bases, with 12 bases remaining between them. This CDR3 region has 14 residues. CDR3 loop: CASSLRERPDTQYL. The CDR3 coding sequence is TGTGCCAGCAGTTTACGGGAAAGGCCGGATACGCAGTATTTA.

This clonotype was recorded many times. The rearrangement joins TRBV12-3 or TRBV12-4 to TRBJ2-7; D uncertain. The CDR3 runs to 12 residues. Trimming cost V 5 bases and J 9 bases, with 14 bases left between them. DNA for the CDR3: TGTGCCAGCAGTCATGACCCCTCAAGGCAGTACTTC. Its translation: CASSHDPSRQYF.

This clonotype was seen ten or more times. The chain employs TRBV5-8 and TRBJ2-5, with 10 bases lining up with TRBD1. CDR1 SGHTS and CDR2 YDEGEE come from the germline V gene. This CDR3 spans 14 amino acids. V was clipped by 3 bases and J by 5 bases; unmatched bases: 4. The CDR3 is CASSSDRGKETQYF. CDR3 DNA sequence: TGTGCCAGCAGCTCGGACAGGGGGAAGGAGACCCAGTACTTC.

This clonotype was recorded at least ten times. The chain joins TRBV10-1 to TRBJ2-3; TRBD2 matches 11 bases. There are 16 residues in the CDR3. J was trimmed by 4 bases and V by 4 bases; bases with no gene match: 7. Germline V lookup: CDR1 WNHNN, CDR2 SYGVQD (reference sequence). CDR3 coding DNA: TGCGCCAGCAGTGGAGATCCTAGCGGGAGGTCAGATACGCAGTATTTT. This codes for CASSGDPSGRSDTQYF.

This clonotype was detected only a few times. CDR3 DNA: TGTGCCAGCAGCCAAGATAGACGATATTCACCCCTCCACTTT. Encoded protein: CASSQDRRYSPLHF. The chain combines TRBV14 with TRBJ1-6, with unresolved D. Trimming removed 0 bases from V and 8 bases from J, with 8 bases in between. This CDR3 has 14 amino acids. Germline V gives CDR1 SGHDN, CDR2 FVKESK.